The next 13 T cell receptor beta chains were all read from a single sample in a study of shared clonotypes between healthy human individuals. The assay was immunoSEQ multiplex PCR, and TCRdb's table has in-frame clones only and misses some. Of 2 million to 3 million clones listed, over 85% are singletons. The source material was naive CD4+ T cells from PBMCs. As to subset: CD45RA+ positively selected. These TCRs come from a man aged 18 to 35 in good health. Some clones in this sample may be carry-over from other donors' samples.

The genes are TRBV14 and TRBJ2-7; 7 bases match TRBD1. Germline CDR1 and CDR2: SGHDN and FVKESK. V shed 4 bases and J 0 bases; nucleotides not matched to a gene: 15. The CDR3 extends over 18 amino acids. The CDR3 loop is CASSPTLWLGQSSYEQYF. In nucleotides, the CDR3 is TGTGCCAGCAGCCCGACCCTCTGGTTGGGACAGAGCTCCTACGAGCAGTACTTC.

This rearrangement joins TRBV6-1 to TRBJ1-1; TRBD1 matches at 9 bases. The germline CDR1 and CDR2 sequences are MNHNS and SASEGT. Trimming cost V 7 bases and J 4 bases; bases outside gene matches: 7. The length of the CDR3 is 14 residues. The CDR3 is CASINRGLGTEAFF. In DNA form, the CDR3 reads TGTGCCAGCATCAACAGGGGGCTCGGCACTGAAGCTTTCTTT.

The rearrangement joins TRBV10-3 to TRBJ1-3, with a weak D call TRBD1 (5 bases). CDR1 is ENHRY, CDR2 SYGVKD, per germline. Trimming took 8 bases from V and 9 from J, leaving 23 bases between them. The CDR3 has 15 amino acids. CDR3 bases: TGTGCCATCGGATCCGGGACCCGGACCGCTAGCACCATATATTTT. This encodes CAIGSGTRTASTIYF.

V gene TRBV9 combines with J gene TRBJ1-4, with no clear D. V lost 0 bases and J lost 0, with 9 bases in between. Germline V lookup: CDR1 SGDLS, CDR2 YYNGEE. The CDR3 length is 16 residues. Written as DNA, the CDR3 is TGTGCCAGCAGCGTAGACCTGACTGCAACTAATGAAAAACTGTTTTTT. Translated, it gives CASSVDLTATNEKLFF.

This rearrangement joins TRBV9 to TRBJ1-5, with 9 positions matching TRBD1. The V and J ends lost 3 bases and 7 bases, in that order; junction bases with no gene match: 8. The CDR3 loop spans 15 amino acids. Germline-derived CDR1 and CDR2 are SGDLS and YYNGEE. The CDR3 spells CASSASGTGNQPQHF. CDR3 nucleotides: TGTGCCAGCAGCGCTAGCGGGACAGGGAACCAGCCCCAGCATTTT.

This chain joins TRBV9 and TRBJ1-1; 11 bases agree with TRBD1. V lost 4 bases and J lost 4; bases outside the gene matches: 6. Germline loops: CDR1 SGDLS, CDR2 YYNGEE. The CDR3 spans 15 residues. The CDR3: CASSISGTGGTEAFF. DNA of the CDR3: TGTGCCAGCAGCATATCCGGGACAGGGGGCACTGAAGCTTTCTTT.

This rearrangement joins TRBV4-1 to TRBJ2-7, with D perhaps TRBD1 (5 bases). Per the germline V gene, CDR1 is MGHRA and CDR2 is YSYEKL. The CDR3 spans 14 residues. Trimming took 2 bases from V and 0 from J, leaving 8 bases between them. The CDR3 region has the DNA TGCGCCAGCAGCCAACAGGGCAGCTCCTACGAGCAGTACTTC. Translation gives CASSQQGSSYEQYF.

This chain links TRBV4-1 with TRBJ2-7; 9 bases agree with TRBD2. Germline V gene data show CDR1 as MGHRA and CDR2 as YSYEKL. V lost 4 bases to trimming and J lost 5 bases; unmatched junction nucleotides: 6. The CDR3 is 14 amino acids. The CDR3 sequence is CASSPLAGANEQYF. The CDR3 DNA reads TGCGCCAGCAGCCCCTTAGCGGGAGCGAACGAGCAGTACTTC.

V is TRBV28 and J is TRBJ1-5; 8 nucleotides line up with TRBD1. CDR1 and CDR2 (germline): MDHEN, SYDVKM. The J segment lost 2 bases and the V segment lost 6 bases, leaving 6 bases of the junction unmatched. CDR3 length: 15 amino acids. Here the CDR3 DNA reads TGTGCCAGCAGCAACCGACAGGGGCGCAATCAGCCCCAGCATTTT. It yields the protein CASSNRQGRNQPQHF. Together with reference TRBV28 and TRBJ1-5, the CDR3 gives the full variable domain: DVKVTQSSRYLVKRTGEKVFLECVQDMDHENMFWYRQDPGLGLRLIYFSYDVKMKEKGDIPEGYSVSREKKERFSLILESASTNQTSMYLCASSNRQGRNQPQHFGDGTRLSIL.

The rearrangement uses TRBV19 and TRBJ1-5; perhaps TRBD1 as D (5 bases). CDR3 length: 13 amino acids. The V end lost 3 bases, the J end lost 7 bases, and 10 bases lay between the germline ends. Germline lookup yields CDR1 LNHDA and CDR2 SQIVND (reference sequence). The CDR3 DNA reads as TGTGCCAGTAGTATTCTGCGGGGCCAGCCCCAGCATTTT. This translates into CASSILRGQPQHF.

This sequence joins TRBV28 and TRBJ1-5; possibly TRBD1 for D (5 bases). This CDR3 is built from 13 residues. Germline loops: CDR1 MDHEN, CDR2 SYDVKM. Trimming shortened V by 5 bases and J by 3 bases, and 8 bases separated the two germline ends. The CDR3 DNA follows: TGTGCCAGCAGTAGGGACTTCAATCAGCCCCAGCATTTT. Its protein is CASSRDFNQPQHF.

V gene TRBV7-3 combines with J gene TRBJ2-3; 7 positions agree with TRBD2. Losses at the gene ends were 0 bases for V and 4 bases for J; bases not matched to a gene: 7. The CDR3 sequence is 16 residues long. The germline CDR1 and CDR2 sequences are SGHTA and FQGTGA. CDR3 nucleotides: TGTGCCAGCAGCTTAACTCGCGGGAGAACAGCAGATACGCAGTATTTT. It codes for CASSLTRGRTADTQYF.

The rearrangement links TRBV28 to TRBJ1-1; D remains unclear. The CDR3 totals 13 residues. V lost 2 bases, J lost 6 bases, and 10 bases lay in between. Germline V gene lookup returns CDR1 MDHEN and CDR2 SYDVKM. CDR3 nucleotides: TGTGCCAGCAGTTTAGGAATGGTCCCTGAAGCTTTCTTT. Translation gives CASSLGMVPEAFF.